This TCR beta chain stems from a study of blood T cell repertoires in COVID-19 (dated by TCRdb to 2020 to 2022). In the study overall: Collaborator samples came from the United States, Italy and Spain and covered acute and convalescent phases of COVID-19. The material from the prospective study consisted of cDNA or gDNA derived from T cells, B-cell-depleted T cells, or PBMCs. The dataset comprised deeply sampled blood TCRbeta repertoires from subjects exposed to, actively infected with, or recovered from COVID-19. The repertoires were made available in a free public database intended to serve as a resource for research on the immune response to SARS-CoV-2. Samples came from the ongoing ImmuneRACE study (first 160 participants) plus 1,254 subjects from 6 global collaborators. The sample metadata nearly always contained a de-identified subject ID, COVID-19 status, age in years and sex. Where HLA class I and class II types were available, the types were taken from metadata supplied by the sample provider, not from assay-based typing. The research as a whole found: Clinical and demographic metadata were provided uncurated, with the amount varying by source and participant.

The immunoSEQ Assay, a bias-controlled multiplex PCR, was used to amplify TCRbeta CDR3 regions from genomic DNA. Per the authors' processing: Nucleated cell counts per sample were estimated from amplification of reference gene primers within the assay. To quantify the absolute abundance of each unique TCRbeta CDR3 rearrangement, sequence reads were collapsed and filtered. For each sample, productive Simpson clonality was calculated by taking the square root of Simpson's diversity index across productive rearrangements. TCRdb's version of the immuneACCESS table is confined to in-frame rearrangements and falls short of the full clone set. An unresolved V gene accounts for under half of the shortfall where checked; the remainder is of unknown origin. V and J calls and clone size follow that table, whereas D and trimming were derived from the DNA. The sample data list 70,000 to 95,000 clones, and 89% of these were observed just once. The top ten clonotypes cover approximately 5.2% of the sample.

As to this clone: Its cognate antigen has yet to be identified. One base away there is no much larger clone; base qualities are not given.

Whole blood was collected in K2EDTA tubes by collaborating institutions according to the institutions' own protocols. Collaborator samples were shipped for TCRbeta analysis as frozen whole blood, isolated PBMCs, or DNA extracted from either sample type. CDR1 and CDR2, per the germline V gene, are MNHEY and SVGEGT. V lost 6 bases and J lost 1 base; the stretch between them is 9 bases long. Reading from cysteine to phenylalanine, the CDR3 counts 14 amino acids. The retained sequence is limited to the CDR3, 42 bases, with the frame set at the first base. Sequencing used peripheral blood. The clonotype originates from a woman aged 80 or over with active COVID-19. The chain links TRBV6-2 or TRBV6-3 with TRBJ2-2, with the D gene uncertain. The CDR3 protein sequence reads: CASSTYLNTGELFF. The DNA sequence is as follows: TGTGCCAGCAGCACTTACTTGAACACCGGGGAGCTGTTTTTT.